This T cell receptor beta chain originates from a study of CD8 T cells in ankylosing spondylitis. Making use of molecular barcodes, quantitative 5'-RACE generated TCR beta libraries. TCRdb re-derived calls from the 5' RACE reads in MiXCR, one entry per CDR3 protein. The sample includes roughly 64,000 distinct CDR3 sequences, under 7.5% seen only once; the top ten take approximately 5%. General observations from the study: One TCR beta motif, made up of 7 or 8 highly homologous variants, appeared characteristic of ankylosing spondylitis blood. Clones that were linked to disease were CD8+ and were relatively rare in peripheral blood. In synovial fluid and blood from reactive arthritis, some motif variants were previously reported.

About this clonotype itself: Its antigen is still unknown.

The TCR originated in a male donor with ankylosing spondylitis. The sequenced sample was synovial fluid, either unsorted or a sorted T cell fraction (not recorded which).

The CDR3 region has the DNA TGTGCCAGCAGAACCGGCCTCGACCGGGAGCAGTTCTTC. It specifies CASRTGLDREQFF. The chain links TRBV2 to TRBJ2-1; D is unresolved. The V end was cut by 6 bases, the J end by 10 bases, with 16 bases between. The germline CDR1 and CDR2 sequences are SNHLY and FYNNEI. The CDR3 is 13 residues long.